These 24 T cell receptor beta chains came from one sample sequenced in a study of cytotoxic CD8 clonotypes in ibrutinib-treated CLL. Profiled with immunoSEQ multiplex PCR; TCRdb holds only in-frame clones, not every one. The table shows about 160,000 clones, with approximately 90% occurring only once. Sequencing was performed on PBMCs, taken at disease progression, from a patient treated with ibrutinib. These receptors were collected from a human donor with chronic lymphocytic leukemia.

V is TRBV5-1 and J is TRBJ2-3; 8 nucleotides match TRBD1. Losses at the gene ends were 0 bases for V and 8 bases for J; bases not matched to a gene: 14. The CDR3 covers 17 residues. Germline V CDR1 and CDR2: SGHRS, YFSETQ. CDR3 coding DNA: TGCGCCAGCAGCTTGGCCCACAGGGGGGCCCTACCTGGTACGCAGTATTTT. Translating gives CASSLAHRGALPGTQYF.

DNA for the CDR3: TGTGCCAGCAGCTTGGAAAACCAAAAGACTAGCGTGAATCCCTACGAGCAGTACTTC. Its protein is CASSLENQKTSVNPYEQYF. V usage is TRBV5-4 and J usage is TRBJ2-7; 8 nucleotides match TRBD2. The CDR3 is made up of 19 amino acids. The germline gives CDR1 SGHNT, CDR2 YYREEE (reference sequence). V was pared by 0 bases and J by 2 bases, with 16 bases of the junction left unmatched.

The CDR3 DNA reads as TGTGCCAGTAGTATAATGACGGGATATGAGCAGTTCTTC. It specifies CASSIMTGYEQFF. The chain employs TRBV19 and TRBJ2-1, with D maybe TRBD2 (5 bases). The CDR3 runs 13 residues. V shed 2 bases and J shed 8 bases, with 10 bases lying between them. Germline loops: CDR1 LNHDA, CDR2 SQIVND (reference sequence).

V is TRBV5-1 and J is TRBJ2-1; TRBD2 aligns across 9 bases. Germline V gene lookup returns CDR1 SGHRS and CDR2 YFSETQ. J lost 8 bases, V lost 4 bases, and 10 bases had no gene match. The CDR3 extends over 15 amino acids. CDR3 coding DNA: TGCGCCAGCAGCATGTTTAGCGGGAGCAGCTATGAGCAGTTCTTC. It is translated as CASSMFSGSSYEQFF.

The rearrangement uses TRBV5-1 and TRBJ2-7; D is unresolved. Germline V gene data show CDR1 as SGHRS and CDR2 as YFSETQ. This CDR3 is 12 amino acids long. V shed 4 bases and J shed 5 bases, with 10 bases lying between them. CDR3 protein: CASSLVSDEQYF. The CDR3 bases are TGCGCCAGCAGCCTCGTCTCGGACGAGCAGTACTTC.

The V call is TRBV10-1, the J call TRBJ1-5; D is ambiguous. This CDR3 is 13 amino acids long. Trimming took off 3 bases at V and 11 bases at J, with 14 bases between the two ends. CDR1 and CDR2 (germline): WNHNN, SYGVQD (reference sequence). DNA for the CDR3: TGCGCCAGCAGTGATGATCTTCGCTGTACCCAGCATTTT. Amino acid sequence: CASSDDLRCTQHF.

This clone was counted once. The chain carries TRBV28 and TRBJ2-1; D is possibly TRBD2 (5 bases). V was clipped by 2 bases and J by 3 bases, with 8 bases between them. Germline CDR1 is MDHEN and CDR2 is SYDVKM. This CDR3 comprises 14 residues. The CDR3 is CASSLIRDYNEQFF. The DNA of the CDR3 is TGTGCCAGCAGTTTAATACGGGACTACAATGAGCAGTTCTTC. The full variable domain, its missing parts supplied by reference TRBV28 and TRBJ2-1, is DVKVTQSSRYLVKRTGEKVFLECVQDMDHENMFWYRQDPGLGLRLIYFSYDVKMKEKGDIPEGYSVSREKKERFSLILESASTNQTSMYLCASSLIRDYNEQFFGPGTRLTVL.

V gene TRBV30 combines with J gene TRBJ2-7; D is perhaps TRBD1 or TRBD2 (5 bases each). Germline CDR1 GTSNPN, CDR2 SVGIG (reference sequence). This CDR3 is built from 14 residues. Between the trimmed V and J ends, which lost 0 bases and 1 base, there was a span of 10 bases. The CDR3 region is CAWSVRDGSYEQYF. The CDR3 bases are TGTGCCTGGAGTGTCCGGGACGGATCCTACGAGCAGTACTTC.

The chain joins TRBV7-6 to TRBJ2-7; 8 bases are shared with TRBD1. CDR1 is SGHVS and CDR2 is FNYEAQ in the germline V gene. This CDR3 is built from 16 residues. With V trimmed by 1 base and J by 4 bases, 9 bases remained unmatched. The CDR3 sequence: CASSLGGQGRGYEQYF. In nucleotides, the CDR3 is TGTGCCAGCAGCTTAGGCGGACAGGGTCGGGGTTACGAGCAGTACTTC.

The V and J genes are TRBV27 and TRBJ1-4; 7 nucleotides match TRBD1. Germline loops: CDR1 MNHEY, CDR2 SMNVEV (reference sequence). Trimming cost V 6 bases and J 11 bases; bases outside gene matches: 15. This CDR3 spans 15 amino acids. The CDR3 sequence: CASRFNDRDSMKLFF. In DNA, the CDR3 is TGTGCCAGCAGATTTAACGACAGGGATTCGATGAAACTGTTTTTT. The full variable domain, completed using reference TRBV27 and TRBJ1-4, is EAQVTQNPRYLITVTGKKLTVTCSQNMNHEYMSWYRQDPGLGLRQIYYSMNVEVTDKGDVPEGYKVSRKEKRNFPLILESPSPNQTSLYFCASRFNDRDSMKLFFGSGTQLSVL.

This chain uses TRBV5-4 with TRBJ2-4; no clear D gene. Trimming cost V 4 bases and J 6 bases, with 5 bases left between them. The length of the CDR3 is 11 residues. Germline values: CDR1 SGHNT, CDR2 YYREEE (reference sequence). CDR3 nucleotides: TGTGCCAGCAGCCGGGCAAACATTCAGTACTTC. The encoded protein is CASSRANIQYF.

This chain connects TRBV6-4 to TRBJ2-5; no reliable D call. With 0 bases removed from V and 4 bases from J, the gap between germline ends came to 18 bases. This CDR3 region has 17 residues. Per the germline V gene, CDR1 is MRHNA and CDR2 is SNTAGT. In DNA form, the CDR3 reads TGTGCCAGCAGTGACTCGAAGTCACCCTGGGATGGAGAGACCCAGTACTTC. Translating it yields CASSDSKSPWDGETQYF.

The rearrangement uses TRBV28 and TRBJ2-1; TRBD2 matches 10 bases. Germline V lookup: CDR1 MDHEN, CDR2 SYDVKM. The CDR3 covers 15 residues. V trimming: 6 bases; J trimming: 3 bases; junction bases outside the gene matches: 5. For the CDR3, the DNA is TGTGCCAGCAGCCCCAGCGGGAGGGTCTACAATGAGCAGTTCTTC. Protein product: CASSPSGRVYNEQFF.

This rearrangement joins TRBV5-1 to TRBJ2-7; D gene uncertain. The germline V gene has CDR1 SGHRS and CDR2 YFSETQ. This CDR3 is 11 amino acids long. The germline V and J ends were trimmed by 7 bases and 3 bases, with 8 bases remaining between them. CDR3 sequence (DNA): TGCGCCAGCGGAAGTAACTACGAGCAGTACTTC. Its translation: CASGSNYEQYF.

The chain couples TRBV7-2 to TRBJ2-5; possible D gene TRBD1, 5 bases. CDR3 length: 14 residues. The germline gives CDR1 SGHTA, CDR2 FQGNSA. V was pared by 6 bases and J by 2 bases, with 13 bases between. In nucleotides, the CDR3 is TGTGCCAGCAGTCGAGACAGAGAACAAGAGACCCAGTACTTC. Its protein product is CASSRDREQETQYF. Full variable domain (missing parts from reference TRBV7-2 and TRBJ2-5): GAGVSQSPSNKVTEKGKDVELRCDPISGHTALYWYRQSLGQGLEFLIYFQGNSAPDKSGLPSDRFSAERTGGSVSTLTIQRTQQEDSAVYLCASSRDREQETQYFGPGTRLLVL.

The V and J genes are TRBV29-1 and TRBJ1-2; TRBD1 is a possible D gene (5 bases). The CDR3 is 10 amino acids. V lost 5 bases to trimming and J lost 8 bases, with 9 bases between them. Per the germline V gene, CDR1 is SQVTM and CDR2 is ANQGSEA. The chain's CDR3 is CSVTRDGYTF. DNA for the CDR3: TGCAGCGTTACCCGGGACGGCTACACCTTC.

The J gene is TRBJ2-5, the V gene TRBV12-5, with 10 bases aligning to TRBD2. The V gene's germline CDR1 is LGHNT and CDR2 FRNRAP. This CDR3 is built from 13 residues. The CDR3 sequence is CAASLAGEETQYF. The CDR3 DNA follows: TGTGCGGCGTCTCTAGCGGGAGAAGAGACCCAGTACTTC.

The V gene is TRBV21-1, the J gene TRBJ1-2; the table calls TRBD1, which could not be checked here. TRBV21-1 is a listed pseudogene. CDR3 size: 13 residues. The CDR3 reads CERGGFANYGYTF. The DNA for the CDR3 is TGTGAGCGAGGGGGCTTTGCTAACTATGGCTACACCTTC.

This clone occurred once. The V call is TRBV28, the J call TRBJ2-3, with no clear D. Trimming left V 5 bases short and J 3 bases short, with 18 bases between. CDR3 length: 16 residues. CDR1 MDHEN and CDR2 SYDVKM come from the germline V gene. The DNA for the CDR3 is TGTGCCAGCAGTCCTGTGTACGGGTCGCCAACAGATACGCAGTATTTT. Translated: CASSPVYGSPTDTQYF. Full variable domain (outside the CDR3, taken from reference TRBV28 and TRBJ2-3): DVKVTQSSRYLVKRTGEKVFLECVQDMDHENMFWYRQDPGLGLRLIYFSYDVKMKEKGDIPEGYSVSREKKERFSLILESASTNQTSMYLCASSPVYGSPTDTQYFGPGTRLTVL.

This clone is a singleton in its sample. The CDR3 is CASSLAGSTGELFF. CDR3 nucleotides: TGTGCCAGCAGTTTAGCGGGATCGACCGGGGAGCTGTTTTTT. This chain links TRBV27 with TRBJ2-2, with a tentative D call TRBD2 (6 bases). Germline CDR1 is MNHEY and CDR2 is SMNVEV (reference sequence). The CDR3 contains 14 residues. Between the trimmed V and J ends, which lost 2 bases and 5 bases, there was a span of 9 bases.

The chain uses TRBV6-4 and TRBJ2-3; 7 nucleotides agree with TRBD1. Trimming cost V 0 bases and J 5 bases; bases outside gene matches: 2. The V gene's germline CDR1 is MRHNA and CDR2 SNTAGT. The CDR3 has 14 amino acids. CDR3 sequence reads: CASSDSTGQDTQYF. The CDR3 DNA reads TGTGCCAGCAGTGACTCGACAGGGCAAGATACGCAGTATTTT.

This chain's CDR3 is CASSFVIEVTRTDTQYF. The DNA of the CDR3 is TGTGCCAGCAGCTTTGTAATTGAGGTGACTCGCACAGATACGCAGTATTTT. The chain is built from TRBV11-2 and TRBJ2-3; D not resolved. CDR3 length: 17 residues. V lost 3 bases, J lost 1 base, and 17 bases lay in between. Germline lookup yields CDR1 SGHAT and CDR2 FQNNGV. Full variable domain (outside the CDR3, taken from reference TRBV11-2 and TRBJ2-3): EAGVAQSPRYKIIEKRQSVAFWCNPISGHATLYWYQQILGQGPKLLIQFQNNGVVDDSQLPKDRFSAERLKGVDSTLKIQPAKLEDSAVYLCASSFVIEVTRTDTQYFGPGTRLTVL.

The chain combines TRBV7-2 with TRBJ2-3; D is unresolved. Trimming pared 4 bases from V and 0 bases from J, leaving 11 bases between. The CDR3 sequence is 15 residues long. CDR1 is SGHTA, CDR2 FQGNSA, per germline. CDR3 DNA sequence: TGTGCCAGCAGCTCCTCTACTATTAGCACAGATACGCAGTATTTT. It codes for CASSSSTISTDTQYF.

The chain uses TRBV7-8 and TRBJ2-7; D uncertain. Germline V gives CDR1 SGHVS, CDR2 FQNEAQ. Trimming cost V 0 bases and J 2 bases, with 11 bases left between them. This CDR3 is 15 amino acids long. CDR3 DNA sequence: TGTGCCAGCAGCTTAGCAGTGTCGCTCCCCTACGAGCAGTACTTC. As protein: CASSLAVSLPYEQYF.